A selection of T cell receptor beta chains follows, all from one sample in a study of cytomegalovirus exposure and HLA in healthy donors. Sequencing used immunoSEQ multiplex PCR; TCRdb keeps in-frame clones, though not all of them. The data show about 120,000 clones, roughly 80% seen once. The specimen was PBMCs. All receptors come from a man in his sixties in good health and CMV-seropositive. The CDR3 runs from the conserved cysteine through the conserved F or W. A D gene is named only where the DNA matches it firmly. Only some rows state a clone size, as once, few, many or a class for expanded clones.

cdr3_nt: TGTGCTAGCAGCTTAGGGGCGGGAGTGCAAGAGACCCAGTACTTC
cdr3_aa: CASSLGAGVQETQYF
v_call: TRBV7-7
d_call: TRBD2
clone_size: -
j_call: TRBJ2-5

cdr3_nt: TGCGCCAGCAGCTTTATATACCAAGAGACCCAGTACTTC
cdr3_aa: CASSFIYQETQYF
v_call: TRBV5-1
d_call: -
clone_size: few
j_call: TRBJ2-5

cdr3_nt: TGCGCCAGCAGTGAGACCCAGGGATTCTCCGAGCAGTACTTC
cdr3_aa: CASSETQGFSEQYF
v_call: TRBV10-1
d_call: -
clone_size: -
j_call: TRBJ2-7

cdr3_nt: TGTGCCAGCAGTGAAGCGGGACAGGCAGATAGCAATCAGCCCCAGCATTTT
cdr3_aa: CASSEAGQADSNQPQHF
v_call: TRBV2
d_call: TRBD1
clone_size: -
j_call: TRBJ1-5

cdr3_nt: TGTGCCAGCAGTACCAGACTAGGCGGGGATGAGCAGTTCTTC
cdr3_aa: CASSTRLGGDEQFF
v_call: TRBV27
d_call: -
clone_size: -
j_call: TRBJ2-1

cdr3_nt: TGTGCCAGCAGCCAGTTTACAGGGTCCTACGAGCAGTACTTC
cdr3_aa: CASSQFTGSYEQYF
v_call: TRBV14
d_call: -
clone_size: -
j_call: TRBJ2-7

cdr3_nt: TGTGCCAGCAGTCCCACCGCCTCTAGCGGAGATACGCAGTATTTT
cdr3_aa: CASSPTASSGDTQYF
v_call: TRBV2
d_call: TRBD2
clone_size: -
j_call: TRBJ2-3

cdr3_nt: TGCGCCAGCAGTGGCCGGAGGGGTGGTACAGATACGCAGTATTTT
cdr3_aa: CASSGRRGGTDTQYF
v_call: TRBV10-1
d_call: -
clone_size: -
j_call: TRBJ2-3

cdr3_nt: TGTGCCAGCAGCCGGGACAGCAACTATGGCTACACCTTC
cdr3_aa: CASSRDSNYGYTF
v_call: TRBV5-4
d_call: TRBD1
clone_size: -
j_call: TRBJ1-2

cdr3_nt: TGTTCCAGCAGCTTTTCGATTCTAGCGGGAGGGCTCGGCACAGATACGCAGTATTTT
cdr3_aa: CSSSFSILAGGLGTDTQYF
v_call: TRBV7-9
d_call: TRBD2
clone_size: -
j_call: TRBJ2-3

cdr3_nt: TGCGCCAGCAGCTTGGGGGTAGCGGGAGTCACAGATACGCAGTATTTT
cdr3_aa: CASSLGVAGVTDTQYF
v_call: TRBV5-1
d_call: TRBD2
clone_size: -
j_call: TRBJ2-3

cdr3_nt: TGTGCCAGCAGCCCGTGGACTAGCGGCTCCTACAATGAGCAGTTCTTC
cdr3_aa: CASSPWTSGSYNEQFF
v_call: TRBV11-2
d_call: TRBD2
clone_size: -
j_call: TRBJ2-1

cdr3_nt: TGCGCCAGCAGCGTACAGGGTGATCGTACTGAAGCTTTCTTT
cdr3_aa: CASSVQGDRTEAFF
v_call: TRBV5-1
d_call: -
clone_size: -
j_call: TRBJ1-1

cdr3_nt: TGTGCCAGCAGCTATAGTCGAGGGAACGAGCAGTACTTC
cdr3_aa: CASSYSRGNEQYF
v_call: TRBV11-3
d_call: -
clone_size: -
j_call: TRBJ2-7

cdr3_nt: TGTGCCAGCTCGCACAGGGACTATAGCAATCAGCCCCAGCATTTT
cdr3_aa: CASSHRDYSNQPQHF
v_call: TRBV18
d_call: -
clone_size: few
j_call: TRBJ1-5

cdr3_nt: TGTGCCAGCAGAACAGGGCCCTCTGGAAACACCATATATTTT
cdr3_aa: CASRTGPSGNTIYF
v_call: TRBV6-1
d_call: -
clone_size: -
j_call: TRBJ1-3

cdr3_nt: TGTGCCAGTAGTACCCAGACAGGGAGGACTGAAGCTTTCTTT
cdr3_aa: CASSTQTGRTEAFF
v_call: TRBV19
d_call: TRBD1
clone_size: once
j_call: TRBJ1-1

cdr3_nt: TGCGCCAGCAGCCAAGGGGCACAGGGTCCCCTTAGAAATTCACCCCTCCACTTT
cdr3_aa: CASSQGAQGPLRNSPLHF
v_call: TRBV4-1
d_call: -
clone_size: -
j_call: TRBJ1-6

cdr3_nt: TGTGCCAGCAGCCTAAGGACTAGCGGGACAGATACGCAGTATTTT
cdr3_aa: CASSLRTSGTDTQYF
v_call: TRBV11-3
d_call: TRBD2
clone_size: -
j_call: TRBJ2-3

cdr3_nt: TGTGCCAGCGGCGGGAATGAGCAGTTCTTC
cdr3_aa: CASGGNEQFF
v_call: TRBV2
d_call: -
clone_size: few
j_call: TRBJ2-1

cdr3_nt: TGTGCCAGCAGTCCTCAGGGGACCGGGGAGCTGTTTTTT
cdr3_aa: CASSPQGTGELFF
v_call: TRBV7-6
d_call: -
clone_size: few
j_call: TRBJ2-2

cdr3_nt: TGTGCCAGCAGCACCCCCCCCAGCTCCTACAATGAGCAGTTCTTC
cdr3_aa: CASSTPPSSYNEQFF
v_call: TRBV7-9
d_call: -
clone_size: -
j_call: TRBJ2-1

cdr3_nt: TGCGCCAGCAGTGATGGGGACAGGGGAACTGCCGAGCAGTACTTC
cdr3_aa: CASSDGDRGTAEQYF
v_call: TRBV10-2
d_call: TRBD1
clone_size: -
j_call: TRBJ2-7

cdr3_nt: TGTGCCAGCAGTTACGGGTCACCCAAGGACTTGCGGCAGTACTTC
cdr3_aa: CASSYGSPKDLRQYF
v_call: TRBV6-6
d_call: -
clone_size: -
j_call: TRBJ2-7

cdr3_nt: TGTGCCAGCAGTTTAGAACAGGGGGGAACCTACGAGCAGTACTTC
cdr3_aa: CASSLEQGGTYEQYF
v_call: TRBV28
d_call: TRBD1
clone_size: -
j_call: TRBJ2-7

cdr3_nt: TGTGCCAGCAGCGGGACAGATTTTTATGGCTACACCTTC
cdr3_aa: CASSGTDFYGYTF
v_call: TRBV9
d_call: -
clone_size: -
j_call: TRBJ1-2

cdr3_nt: TGTGCCAGCAGCCCGGGTGCAGGGTTGGATGAAAAACTGTTTTTT
cdr3_aa: CASSPGAGLDEKLFF
v_call: TRBV5-4
d_call: -
clone_size: -
j_call: TRBJ1-4

cdr3_nt: TGTGCCGGACTCACCCCGTGGACAGGGGAAAGCAATATGTACACTGAAGCTTTCTTT
cdr3_aa: CAGLTPWTGESNMYTEAFF
v_call: TRBV21-1
d_call: -
clone_size: -
j_call: TRBJ1-1

cdr3_nt: TGTGCCAGCAGCGTAGGACGGGAGGTAACTAATGAAAAACTGTTTTTT
cdr3_aa: CASSVGREVTNEKLFF
v_call: TRBV9
d_call: -
clone_size: -
j_call: TRBJ1-4

cdr3_nt: TGTGCCAGCAGTTTTGGGGCAGGCACAGATACGCAGTATTTT
cdr3_aa: CASSFGAGTDTQYF
v_call: TRBV28
d_call: -
clone_size: once
j_call: TRBJ2-3

cdr3_nt: TGTGCCTGGAGTGCGGGACAAAGATCTGGCTACACCTTC
cdr3_aa: CAWSAGQRSGYTF
v_call: TRBV30
d_call: -
clone_size: -
j_call: TRBJ1-2

cdr3_nt: TGTGCCAGCAGTTCGACGGGACACCGCTCCTACGAGCAGTACTTC
cdr3_aa: CASSSTGHRSYEQYF
v_call: TRBV6-6
d_call: -
clone_size: -
j_call: TRBJ2-7

cdr3_nt: TGTGCCAGCTCACTAACAGAACCTAACTATGGCTACACCTTC
cdr3_aa: CASSLTEPNYGYTF
v_call: TRBV18
d_call: -
clone_size: once
j_call: TRBJ1-2

cdr3_nt: TGTGCCAGCAGTGGTCAGGGGGCGTACGAGCAGTACTTC
cdr3_aa: CASSGQGAYEQYF
v_call: TRBV2
d_call: TRBD1
clone_size: -
j_call: TRBJ2-7

cdr3_nt: TGTGCCAGCAGCCCGGCGGGGAAAGCTGGCGGGGAGCTGTTTTTT
cdr3_aa: CASSPAGKAGGELFF
v_call: TRBV9
d_call: -
clone_size: -
j_call: TRBJ2-2

cdr3_nt: TGTGCCAGCAGCCCAACAGGGATTCAGCCCCAGCATTTT
cdr3_aa: CASSPTGIQPQHF
v_call: TRBV6-5
d_call: -
clone_size: once
j_call: TRBJ1-5

cdr3_nt: TGCGCCAGCAGCTTACTAGCGGGGACGTACTACAATGAGCAGTTCTTC
cdr3_aa: CASSLLAGTYYNEQFF
v_call: TRBV5-1
d_call: TRBD2
clone_size: -
j_call: TRBJ2-1

cdr3_nt: TGTGCCAGCTCACCCTTCGGACAGGAAAATTCACCCCTCCACTTT
cdr3_aa: CASSPFGQENSPLHF
v_call: TRBV18
d_call: TRBD1
clone_size: -
j_call: TRBJ1-6

cdr3_nt: TGCGCCAGCAGCCAGGATGCGGCGGGAGATACAGATACGCAGTATTTT
cdr3_aa: CASSQDAAGDTDTQYF
v_call: TRBV5-1
d_call: TRBD2
clone_size: -
j_call: TRBJ2-3